This is a list of T cell receptor beta chains from one sample in a study of T-cell reconstitution after alpha-beta-depleted transplantation in children. TCRdb analysed the PCR reads with MiXCR anew, one entry per CDR3 protein. In the table there are approximately 800,000 distinct CDR3 sequences, roughly 15% of which are singletons. Sequenced material: PBMCs, mostly from graft donor cells, taken 360 days after TCRalphabeta/CD19-depleted stem cell transplant. The receptor set was obtained from a male patient aged 10-17 years who had a stem cell transplant for acute lymphoblastic leukemia, so the T cells may come from the graft donor. Each CDR3 is given with its conserved first and last residue. The D gene is left open where the match is weak. Size is omitted from some rows. Given values are once, few, many or a class for expanded clones.

abundance: few; d_gene: -; v_gene: TRBV7-9; j_gene: TRBJ1-4; CDR3aa: CASSLSEGGEKLFF; CDR3nt: TGTGCCAGCAGCTTATCCGAAGGTGGCGAAAAACTGTTTTTT
abundance: few; d_gene: -; v_gene: TRBV12-3/TRBV12-4; j_gene: TRBJ1-2; CDR3aa: CASSPEGSYGYTF; CDR3nt: TGTGCCAGCAGCCCCGAAGGGAGCTATGGCTACACCTTC
abundance: -; d_gene: -; v_gene: TRBV9; j_gene: TRBJ2-2; CDR3aa: CASSVGQVRNGELFF; CDR3nt: TGTGCCAGCAGCGTAGGACAGGTTAGGAACGGGGAGCTGTTTTTT
abundance: -; d_gene: -; v_gene: TRBV6-1; j_gene: TRBJ2-1; CDR3aa: CASSEIGLRPYNEQFF; CDR3nt: TGTGCCAGCAGTGAAATCGGACTGCGCCCCTACAATGAGCAGTTCTTC
abundance: -; d_gene: TRBD2; v_gene: TRBV12-3/TRBV12-4; j_gene: TRBJ2-7; CDR3aa: CASSFAPSGSLGEQYF; CDR3nt: TGTGCCAGCAGTTTTGCCCCTAGCGGGAGTCTGGGCGAGCAGTACTTC
abundance: -; d_gene: TRBD2; v_gene: TRBV7-6; j_gene: TRBJ2-3; CDR3aa: CASSSLTLAGASDTQYF; CDR3nt: TGTGCCAGCAGCTCCCTAACTCTAGCGGGAGCATCAGATACGCAGTATTTT
abundance: many; d_gene: TRBD2; v_gene: TRBV5-1; j_gene: TRBJ2-3; CDR3aa: CASSLSGGFGDTQYF; CDR3nt: TGCGCCAGCAGCTTGTCGGGGGGGTTCGGAGATACGCAGTATTTT
abundance: few; d_gene: -; v_gene: TRBV3-1; j_gene: TRBJ2-7; CDR3aa: CASSPGHLRRYEQYF; CDR3nt: TGTGCCAGCAGCCCAGGACACCTACGAAGATACGAGCAGTACTTC
abundance: -; d_gene: TRBD2; v_gene: TRBV20-1; j_gene: TRBJ2-2; CDR3aa: CSAQGLANTGELFF; CDR3nt: TGCAGTGCCCAAGGACTAGCTAACACCGGGGAGCTGTTTTTT
abundance: many; d_gene: -; v_gene: TRBV29-1; j_gene: TRBJ1-1; CDR3aa: CSVERGNTEAFF; CDR3nt: TGCAGCGTTGAAAGGGGTAACACTGAAGCTTTCTTT
abundance: few; d_gene: -; v_gene: TRBV29-1; j_gene: TRBJ2-2; CDR3aa: CSVVHETLNTGELFF; CDR3nt: TGCAGCGTCGTCCATGAGACACTGAACACCGGGGAGCTGTTTTTT
abundance: -; d_gene: -; v_gene: TRBV7-3; j_gene: TRBJ2-3; CDR3aa: CASSLRYSQDTQYF; CDR3nt: TGTGCCAGCAGCTTAAGATACAGCCAAGATACGCAGTATTTT
abundance: few; d_gene: -; v_gene: TRBV20-1; j_gene: TRBJ2-3; CDR3aa: CSARPASAEDTQYF; CDR3nt: TGCAGTGCTAGGCCGGCGTCGGCGGAAGATACGCAGTATTTT
abundance: few; d_gene: -; v_gene: TRBV12-3/TRBV12-4; j_gene: TRBJ1-4; CDR3aa: CASSFTRVLREKLFF; CDR3nt: TGTGCCAGCAGTTTCACCAGGGTACTAAGGGAAAAACTGTTTTTT
abundance: once; d_gene: -; v_gene: TRBV10-3; j_gene: TRBJ2-5; CDR3aa: CAISAGVETYPRRRETQYF; CDR3nt: TGTGCCATCAGTGCTGGGGTGGAGACATATCCTAGGAGGCGAGAGACCCAGTACTTC
abundance: -; d_gene: -; v_gene: TRBV5-1; j_gene: TRBJ2-7; CDR3aa: CASSRAGYEQYF; CDR3nt: TGCGCCAGCAGCCGGGCGGGCTACGAGCAGTACTTC
abundance: once; d_gene: TRBD1; v_gene: TRBV24-1; j_gene: TRBJ2-1; CDR3aa: CATSRSGGSYNEQFF; CDR3nt: TGTGCCACCAGTAGGTCAGGGGGCTCCTACAATGAGCAGTTCTTC
abundance: -; d_gene: TRBD1; v_gene: TRBV10-3; j_gene: TRBJ2-5; CDR3aa: CAISEWDRGRVEETQYF; CDR3nt: TGTGCCATCAGTGAGTGGGACAGGGGAAGGGTCGAAGAGACCCAGTACTTC
abundance: -; d_gene: TRBD2; v_gene: TRBV11-3; j_gene: TRBJ2-1; CDR3aa: CASSLAFREGYNEQFF; CDR3nt: TGTGCCAGCAGCTTAGCGTTCCGGGAGGGCTACAATGAGCAGTTCTTC
abundance: few; d_gene: -; v_gene: TRBV29-1; j_gene: TRBJ2-4; CDR3aa: CSVRQSAKNIQYF; CDR3nt: TGCAGCGTTCGACAGTCAGCCAAAAACATTCAGTACTTC
abundance: few; d_gene: -; v_gene: TRBV5-1; j_gene: TRBJ2-3; CDR3aa: CASSSAVGGTDTQYF; CDR3nt: TGCGCCAGCAGCTCGGCGGTTGGTGGCACAGATACGCAGTATTTT
abundance: -; d_gene: TRBD2; v_gene: TRBV2; j_gene: TRBJ2-1; CDR3aa: CASSGFSGILNEQFF; CDR3nt: TGTGCCAGCAGTGGCTTTAGCGGGATACTAAATGAGCAGTTCTTC
abundance: few; d_gene: -; v_gene: TRBV11-2; j_gene: TRBJ2-7; CDR3aa: CASSFWESSYEQYF; CDR3nt: TGTGCCAGCAGCTTCTGGGAGAGCTCCTACGAGCAGTACTTC
abundance: few; d_gene: -; v_gene: TRBV5-6; j_gene: TRBJ2-1; CDR3aa: CASSFPLGAYSEQFF; CDR3nt: TGTGCCAGCAGCTTTCCACTAGGGGCATACAGTGAGCAGTTCTTC
abundance: -; d_gene: TRBD2; v_gene: TRBV27; j_gene: TRBJ2-7; CDR3aa: CASSSLAGAVYEQYF; CDR3nt: TGTGCCAGCAGTTCTCTAGCGGGAGCTGTGTACGAGCAGTACTTC
abundance: -; d_gene: TRBD2; v_gene: TRBV3-1; j_gene: TRBJ2-7; CDR3aa: CASSQDVRGREYF; CDR3nt: TGTGCCAGCAGCCAAGACGTCCGCGGGAGGGAGTACTTC
abundance: many; d_gene: TRBD2; v_gene: TRBV13; j_gene: TRBJ2-7; CDR3aa: CASSFGDRGGYEQYF; CDR3nt: TGTGCCAGCAGCTTCGGCGACCGGGGGGGCTACGAGCAGTACTTC
abundance: -; d_gene: TRBD1; v_gene: TRBV24-1; j_gene: TRBJ2-2; CDR3aa: CATSDLRGHLSGELFF; CDR3nt: TGTGCCACCAGTGATTTGAGGGGGCATTTATCCGGGGAGCTGTTTTTT
abundance: -; d_gene: TRBD2; v_gene: TRBV7-9; j_gene: TRBJ2-7; CDR3aa: CASSSVDGRGYEQYF; CDR3nt: TGTGCCAGCAGCTCTGTGGACGGGAGGGGTTACGAGCAGTACTTC